The entry below describes one T cell receptor beta chain. Sequencing used immunoSEQ multiplex PCR; TCRdb keeps in-frame clones, though not all of them. The table has 330,000 or so clones, less than 90% seen once. Participants spanned ages about 18 to 90 years and resided in 20 to 25 US areas. Cohort placement rested on clinical history that participants reported themselves. The data were taken from a study of blood T cell repertoires in COVID-19. Study details: COVID-19 samples, acute and convalescent, were from the United States, Italy and Spain. Nucleic acid was either cDNA or gDNA, and it came from T cells, B-cell-depleted T cells, or PBMCs.

The sequencing sample was made of PBMCs or T cells enriched from blood (not recorded which). This receptor was identified in a woman aged 30 to 39 who had recovered from COVID-19.

The CDR3 nucleotides are TGTGCCAGCAGTTGGACAGGGGCGAATCAGCCCCAGCATTTT. Protein sequence: CASSWTGANQPQHF. V usage is TRBV6-5 and J usage is TRBJ1-5; 9 bases map to TRBD1. V lost 4 bases, J lost 4 bases, and 2 bases stayed unmatched. CDR3 size: 14 residues. Germline CDR1 MNHEY, CDR2 SVGAGI.